The source of this TCR beta chain is a study of blood T cell repertoires in COVID-19. Deletions cut 6 bases from V and 0 bases from J, with 9 bases between. This CDR3 contains 14 residues. Germline CDR1 reads MNHEY; CDR2 reads SVGAGI. Cohort 3 donors were reported recovered after two negative PCRs, clearance, or symptom resolution. In the source study's methods: Estimation of nucleated cell counts relied on the amplification of reference gene primers. Clones were sequenced by immunoSEQ multiplex PCR, and TCRdb holds only the in-frame ones, with some missing. V, J and clone size reflect that table, while D and trimming were determined from the DNA. This sample has roughly 250,000 clones, with 90% to 95% found just once.

V and J are TRBV6-5 and TRBJ1-5; D is ambiguous. The source material was PBMCs or T cells enriched from blood (not recorded which). The source is a woman aged 18-35 years who had recovered from COVID-19. The CDR3, as DNA: TGTGCCAGCAGAGCGACGGTTAGCAATCAGCCCCAGCATTTT. Amino acid sequence: CASRATVSNQPQHF.